This T cell receptor (beta chain) was obtained from a study of shared clonotypes between healthy human individuals. The V gene end was trimmed by 4 bases and the J gene end by 0 bases; junction bases not matched to a gene: 7. The CDR3 runs to 16 residues. The germline gives CDR1 SGHDT, CDR2 YYEEEE. There are a few counts of this clone. This table comes from immunoSEQ multiplex PCR, and its TCRdb copy is limited to in-frame clones, with some not included. The sample has 950,000 to 1,300,000 clones; about 75% are singletons. The chain employs TRBV5-6 and TRBJ2-7; 10 bases match TRBD1. The specimen was memory CD4+ T cells sorted from blood. The subset: CD45RA-negative fraction. This receptor was obtained from a young man in good health. The CDR3 DNA reads as TGTGCCAGCAGCAGACCTCGGACAGGGGGCTCCTACGAGCAGTACTTC. Its translation is CASSRPRTGGSYEQYF.